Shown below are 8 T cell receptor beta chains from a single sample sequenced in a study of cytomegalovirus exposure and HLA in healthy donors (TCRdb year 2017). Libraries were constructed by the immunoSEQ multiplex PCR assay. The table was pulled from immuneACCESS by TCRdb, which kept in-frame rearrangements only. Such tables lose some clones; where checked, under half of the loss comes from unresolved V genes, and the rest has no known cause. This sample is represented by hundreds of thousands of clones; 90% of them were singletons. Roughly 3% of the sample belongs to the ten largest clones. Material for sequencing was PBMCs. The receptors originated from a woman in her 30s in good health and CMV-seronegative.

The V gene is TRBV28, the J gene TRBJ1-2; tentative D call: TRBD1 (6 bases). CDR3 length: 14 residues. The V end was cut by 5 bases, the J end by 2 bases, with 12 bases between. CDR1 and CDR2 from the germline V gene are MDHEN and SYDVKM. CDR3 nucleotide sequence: TGTGCCAGCAGTCCTCAAGGACAGAACTATGGCTACACCTTC. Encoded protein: CASSPQGQNYGYTF.

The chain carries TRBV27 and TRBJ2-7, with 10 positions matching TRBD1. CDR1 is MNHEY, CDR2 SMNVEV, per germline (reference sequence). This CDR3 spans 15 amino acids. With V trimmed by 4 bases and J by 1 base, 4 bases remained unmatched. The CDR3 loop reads CASSWGGQGSYEQYF. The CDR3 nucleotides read TGTGCCAGCAGTTGGGGGGGACAGGGGTCCTACGAGCAGTACTTC.

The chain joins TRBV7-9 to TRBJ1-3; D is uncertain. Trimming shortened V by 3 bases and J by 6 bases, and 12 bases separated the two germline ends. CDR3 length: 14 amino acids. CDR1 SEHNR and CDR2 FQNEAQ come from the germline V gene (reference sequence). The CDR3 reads CASSFPGLENTIYF. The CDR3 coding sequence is TGTGCCAGCAGCTTTCCAGGACTCGAAAACACCATATATTTT. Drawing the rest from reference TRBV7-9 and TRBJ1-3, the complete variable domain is DTGVSQNPRHKITKRGQNVTFRCDPISEHNRLYWYRQTLGQGPEFLTYFQNEAQLEKSRLLSDRFSAERPKGSFSTLEIQRTEQGDSAMYLCASSFPGLENTIYFGEGSWLTVV.

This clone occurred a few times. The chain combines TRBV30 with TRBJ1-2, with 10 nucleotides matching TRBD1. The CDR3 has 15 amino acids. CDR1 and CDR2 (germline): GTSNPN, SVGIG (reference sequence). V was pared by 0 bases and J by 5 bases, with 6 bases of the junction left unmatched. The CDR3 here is CAWSVMTGGGYGYTF. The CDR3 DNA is TGTGCCTGGAGTGTAATGACAGGGGGCGGATATGGCTACACCTTC.

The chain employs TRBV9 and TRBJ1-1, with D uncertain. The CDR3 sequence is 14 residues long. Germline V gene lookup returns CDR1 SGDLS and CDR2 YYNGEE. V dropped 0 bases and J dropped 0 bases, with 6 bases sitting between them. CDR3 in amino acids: CASSVEVMNTEAFF. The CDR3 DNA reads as TGTGCCAGCAGCGTAGAGGTCATGAACACTGAAGCTTTCTTT.

The CDR3 DNA is TGCGCCAGCAGCTTGGTACAGGGGCGGGAGACCCAGTACTTC. Translated, it gives CASSLVQGRETQYF. V usage is TRBV5-1 and J usage is TRBJ2-5; 7 nucleotides line up with TRBD1. The CDR3 is 14 amino acids. After removal of 0 bases from V and 5 bases from J, the junction contained 4 bases not matched to a gene. Germline V gives CDR1 SGHRS, CDR2 YFSETQ.

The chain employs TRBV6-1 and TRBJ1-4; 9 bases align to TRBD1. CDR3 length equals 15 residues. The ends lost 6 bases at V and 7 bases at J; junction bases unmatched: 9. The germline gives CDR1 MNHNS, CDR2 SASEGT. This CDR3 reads CASSSGTGIREKLFF. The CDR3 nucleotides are TGTGCCAGCAGCTCCGGGACAGGGATTCGTGAAAAACTGTTTTTT.

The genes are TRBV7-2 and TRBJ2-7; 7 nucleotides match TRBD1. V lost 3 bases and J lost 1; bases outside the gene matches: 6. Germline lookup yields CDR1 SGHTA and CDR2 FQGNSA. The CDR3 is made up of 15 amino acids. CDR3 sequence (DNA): TGTGCCAGCAGCTTCGGCAGGGGGACGTCCTACGAGCAGTACTTC. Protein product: CASSFGRGTSYEQYF.